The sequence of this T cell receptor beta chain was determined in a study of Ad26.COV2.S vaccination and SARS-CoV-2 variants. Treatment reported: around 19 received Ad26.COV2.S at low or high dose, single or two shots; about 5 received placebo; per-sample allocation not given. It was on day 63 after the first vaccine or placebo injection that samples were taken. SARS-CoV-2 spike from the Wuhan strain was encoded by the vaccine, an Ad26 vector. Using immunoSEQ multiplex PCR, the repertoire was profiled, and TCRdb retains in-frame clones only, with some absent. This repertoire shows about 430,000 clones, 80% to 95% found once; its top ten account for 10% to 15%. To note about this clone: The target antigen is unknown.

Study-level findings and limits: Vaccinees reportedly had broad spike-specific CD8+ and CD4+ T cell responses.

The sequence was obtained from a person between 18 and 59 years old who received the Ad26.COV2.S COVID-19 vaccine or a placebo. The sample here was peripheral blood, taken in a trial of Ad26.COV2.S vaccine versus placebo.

CDR3 sequence: CASTGGKYEQYF. Here the CDR3 DNA reads TGTGCCAGCACGGGGGGCAAATACGAGCAGTACTTC. The rearrangement joins TRBV27 to TRBJ2-7, with a weak D call TRBD2 (7 bases). Germline values: CDR1 MNHEY, CDR2 SMNVEV (reference sequence). V lost 7 bases to trimming and J lost 4 bases, with 11 bases between them. The CDR3 contains 12 residues.